This TCR beta chain emerged from a study of response to subunit inactivated influenza vaccine. This clonotype occurred a few times. MiXCR, applied by TCRdb to the RT-PCR reads, yields one record per CDR3 protein. The data show more than 450,000 distinct CDR3 sequences, approximately 7.7% seen once. This material consisted of PBMCs from blood, taken around 25 months after vaccination. This TCR was recovered from a man between 50 and 69 years old who received an inactivated influenza vaccine.

The CDR3 loop is CASRSEDLHNQPQHF. The CDR3 nucleotides are TGTGCCAGCAGATCGGAGGACCTTCACAATCAGCCCCAGCATTTT. The chain joins TRBV12-3 or TRBV12-4 to TRBJ1-5; D ambiguous. This CDR3 has 15 residues. The V gene lost 6 bases and the J gene lost 3 bases, with 15 bases spanning the gap.